A selection of T cell receptor beta chains follows, all from one sample in a study of shared clonotypes between healthy human individuals. The table came from immunoSEQ multiplex PCR; TCRdb's copy has only in-frame clones and leaves some out. The table lists just over 2,000,000 clones, roughly 94% of them singletons. The sequenced sample was naive CD8+ T cells sorted from blood. The origin of the receptors is a man aged 18 to 30 in good health. The CDR3 runs from the conserved cysteine through the conserved F or W.

v_gene	j_gene	CDR3aa
TRBV14	TRBJ1-1	CASSRTRNEAFF
TRBV10-1	TRBJ2-3	CASSESYDTDTQYF
TRBV7-6	TRBJ2-4	CASSPSRSSKNIQYF
TRBV4-3	TRBJ2-5	CASSQDYGPQWETQYF
TRBV7-9	TRBJ1-3	CASSFVLYSGNTIYF
TRBV6-5	TRBJ2-2	CASSRWQGDTGELFF
TRBV4-3	TRBJ2-1	CASSRYRDAGLAGEFSEQFF
TRBV6-4	TRBJ2-7	CASSITGSGDEQYF
TRBV7-8	TRBJ2-7	CASSLALEGAHHEQYF
TRBV18	TRBJ2-2	CASSPDTKRQRWETSGSLHGELFF
TRBV27	TRBJ1-5	CASSPSGGFYSNQPQHF
TRBV6-1	TRBJ2-7	CASSEFSAGTSGIYEQYF
TRBV9	TRBJ2-1	CASSVLESEQFF
TRBV5-5	TRBJ2-5	CASSHREETQYF
TRBV6-1	TRBJ1-1	CASSQGLKGEAFF
TRBV4-1	TRBJ1-1	CASSQAQGSTEAFF
TRBV7-9	TRBJ1-2	CASSWRGQIYGYTF
TRBV27	TRBJ2-5	CASSYGVADQETQYF
TRBV19	TRBJ2-5	CASSYPNGRGRETQYF
TRBV30	TRBJ1-4	CAWSDGQGVEKLFF
TRBV7-9	TRBJ2-2	CASSRGYTGELFF
TRBV2	TRBJ2-5	CASSDPAEEYQETQYF
TRBV2	TRBJ2-3	CASSDGLAGVDTQYF